What follows is one TCR beta chain and its context. Its matching antigen is unknown. Assay: immunoSEQ multiplex PCR; the TCRdb copy retains only in-frame clones and omits some. Among 55,000 to 70,000 clones listed, approximately 86% were seen once. This sample was included in a study of OX40 agonist ivuxolimab in advanced cancers. Study in general: Patients received the agonistic anti-OX40 (CD134) antibody ivuxolimab. General study results and limits: At doses 0.1 to 3.0 mg/kg, CD4+ and CD8+ clones expanded.

The sequence was obtained from an adult with an advanced solid tumor such as melanoma, head and neck, liver or kidney cancer. This specimen consisted of CD4+ or CD8+ T cells sorted from blood, obtained in a trial of the OX40 agonist ivuxolimab.

The CDR3 protein is CASSESARGSGTDTQYF. In DNA, the CDR3 is TGCGCCAGCAGTGAGTCGGCTCGGGGTAGCGGCACAGATACGCAGTATTTT. V usage is TRBV10-1 and J usage is TRBJ2-3, with D perhaps TRBD2 (5 bases). The ends were cut back, 0 bases at V and 1 base at J, with 14 bases in the middle. The CDR3 loop spans 17 amino acids. The germline gives CDR1 WNHNN, CDR2 SYGVQD (reference sequence).